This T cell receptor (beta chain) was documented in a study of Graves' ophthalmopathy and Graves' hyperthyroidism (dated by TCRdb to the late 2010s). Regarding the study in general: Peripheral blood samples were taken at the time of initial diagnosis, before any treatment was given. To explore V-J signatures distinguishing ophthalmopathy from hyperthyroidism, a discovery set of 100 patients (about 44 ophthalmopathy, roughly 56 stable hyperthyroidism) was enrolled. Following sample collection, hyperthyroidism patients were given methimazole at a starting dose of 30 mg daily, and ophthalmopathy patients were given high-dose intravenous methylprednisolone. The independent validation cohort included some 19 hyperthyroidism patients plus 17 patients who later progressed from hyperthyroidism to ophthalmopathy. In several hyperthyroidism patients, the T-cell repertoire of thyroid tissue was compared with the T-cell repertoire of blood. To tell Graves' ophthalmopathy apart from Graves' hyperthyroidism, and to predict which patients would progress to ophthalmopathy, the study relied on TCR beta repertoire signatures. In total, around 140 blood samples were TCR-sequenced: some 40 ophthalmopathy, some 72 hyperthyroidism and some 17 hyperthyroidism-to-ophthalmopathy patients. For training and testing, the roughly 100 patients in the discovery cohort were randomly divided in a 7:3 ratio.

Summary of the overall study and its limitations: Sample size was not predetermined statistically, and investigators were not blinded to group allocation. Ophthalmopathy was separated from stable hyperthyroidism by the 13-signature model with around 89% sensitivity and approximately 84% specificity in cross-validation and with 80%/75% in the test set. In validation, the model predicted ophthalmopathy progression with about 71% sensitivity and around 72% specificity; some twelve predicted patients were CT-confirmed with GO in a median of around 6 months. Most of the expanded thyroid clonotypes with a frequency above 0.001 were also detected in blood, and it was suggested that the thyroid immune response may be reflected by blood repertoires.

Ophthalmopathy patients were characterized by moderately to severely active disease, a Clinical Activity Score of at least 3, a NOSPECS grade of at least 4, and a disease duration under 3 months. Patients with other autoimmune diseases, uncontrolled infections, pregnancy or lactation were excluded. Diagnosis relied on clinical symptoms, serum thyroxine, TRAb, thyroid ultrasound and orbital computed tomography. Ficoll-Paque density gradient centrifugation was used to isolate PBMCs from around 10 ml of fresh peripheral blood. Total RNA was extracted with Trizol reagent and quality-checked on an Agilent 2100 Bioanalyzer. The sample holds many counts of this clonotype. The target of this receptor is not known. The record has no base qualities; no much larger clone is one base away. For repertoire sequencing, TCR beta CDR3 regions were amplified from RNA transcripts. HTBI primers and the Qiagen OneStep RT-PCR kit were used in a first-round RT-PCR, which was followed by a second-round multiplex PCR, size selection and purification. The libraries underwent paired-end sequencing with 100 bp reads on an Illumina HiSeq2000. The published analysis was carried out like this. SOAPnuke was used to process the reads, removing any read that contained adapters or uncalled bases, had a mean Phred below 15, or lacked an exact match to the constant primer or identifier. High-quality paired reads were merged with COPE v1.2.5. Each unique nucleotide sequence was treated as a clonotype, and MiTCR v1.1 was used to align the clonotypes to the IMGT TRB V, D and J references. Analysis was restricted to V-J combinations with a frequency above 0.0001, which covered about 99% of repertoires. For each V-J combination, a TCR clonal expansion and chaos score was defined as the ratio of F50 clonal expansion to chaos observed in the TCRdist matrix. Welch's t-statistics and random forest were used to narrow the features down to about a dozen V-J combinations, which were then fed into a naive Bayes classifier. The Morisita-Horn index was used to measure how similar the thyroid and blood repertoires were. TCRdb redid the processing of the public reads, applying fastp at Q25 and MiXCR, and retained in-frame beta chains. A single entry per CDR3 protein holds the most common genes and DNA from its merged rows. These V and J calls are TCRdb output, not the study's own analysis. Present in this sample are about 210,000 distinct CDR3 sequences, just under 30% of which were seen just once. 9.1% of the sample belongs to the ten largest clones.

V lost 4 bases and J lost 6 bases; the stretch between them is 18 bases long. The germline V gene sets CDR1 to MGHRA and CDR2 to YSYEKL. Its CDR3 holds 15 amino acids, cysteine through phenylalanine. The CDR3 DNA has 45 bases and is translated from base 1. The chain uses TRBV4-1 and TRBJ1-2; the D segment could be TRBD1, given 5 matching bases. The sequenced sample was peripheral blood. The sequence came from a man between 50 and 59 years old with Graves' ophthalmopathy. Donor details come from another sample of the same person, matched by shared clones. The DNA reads TGCGCCAGCAGCCTCCCGACGGGGGGGGTCGATGGCTACACCTTC. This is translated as CASSLPTGGVDGYTF.